A single T cell receptor beta chain is shown here with its context. No antigen is known for it. Treatment here: oral pan-JAK inhibitor, 5-10 mg twice daily. PBMC-derived CD4+ and CD8+ T cells were sorted. This entry is derived from a study of CD8+ T cells in alopecia areata. Study as a whole: Patients received oral tofacitinib, 5 to 10 mg twice daily, for moderate-to-severe alopecia areata.

Following RNA extraction, reverse transcription yielded cDNA that acted as the sequencing template. Only in-frame clones appear in the TCRdb table, and some are missing; sequencing was by immunoSEQ multiplex PCR. The sample yields 150,000 to 200,000 clones, less than 70% seen once. Study-wide results and limits: Researchers reported that TCR sharing among patients proved less clear than in mice, possibly HLA-linked.

The CDR3 is 12 residues long. Trimming removed 3 bases at V and 3 bases at J, with 6 bases between. The germline gives CDR1 SGHRS, CDR2 YFSETQ. This TCR came from a human donor with alopecia areata. This sample comprised CD4+ T cells sorted from blood, obtained at week 24, from a patient treated with tofacitinib. The rearrangement uses TRBV5-1 and TRBJ1-1; D is unclear. CDR3 protein: CASSSGDTEAFF. CDR3 coding DNA: TGCGCCAGCAGCTCGGGAGACACTGAAGCTTTCTTT.